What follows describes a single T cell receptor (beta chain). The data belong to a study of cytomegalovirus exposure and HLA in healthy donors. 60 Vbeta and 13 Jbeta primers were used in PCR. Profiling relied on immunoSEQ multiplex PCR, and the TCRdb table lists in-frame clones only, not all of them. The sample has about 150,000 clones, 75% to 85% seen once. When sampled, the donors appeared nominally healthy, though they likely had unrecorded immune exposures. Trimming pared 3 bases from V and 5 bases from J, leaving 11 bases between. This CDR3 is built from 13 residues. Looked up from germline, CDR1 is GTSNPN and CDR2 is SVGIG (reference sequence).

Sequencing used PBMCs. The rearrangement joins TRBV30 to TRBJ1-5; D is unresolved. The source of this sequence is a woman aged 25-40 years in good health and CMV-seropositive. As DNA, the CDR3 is TGTGCCTGGAGCCAAGCCTCCGATCAGCCCCAGCATTTT. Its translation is CAWSQASDQPQHF.